This T cell receptor (beta chain) appears in the sequencing data of a study of CD8+CD57+ T cells in acquired aplastic anemia. Whole-study results and caveats: Shared by patients and controls, approximately 28 CD8+ CDR3s were abundant in patients.

Genomic DNA constituted the template upon which TCR beta VDJ and CDR3 profiling was performed. One entry per CDR3 protein results from TCRdb running MiXCR on the reads. The table has about 41,000 distinct CDR3 sequences, 60% to 70% seen once. This CDR3 spans 14 amino acids. Trimming cost V 1 base and J 4 bases, with 11 bases left between them. CDR1 and CDR2 from the germline V gene are SGHRS and YFSETQ. In patients chosen for sequencing, flow cytometry had shown CD8+CD57+ cell expansion. Each patient carried a diagnosis of severe acquired aplastic anemia. In its sample, this clonotype was seen many times. Its target is not known.

What was sequenced was sorted CD4+, CD8+, or CD8+CD57+ T cells (not recorded which) from PBMCs. The TCR sequence derives from a human donor with aplastic anemia. The chain uses TRBV5-1 and TRBJ1-1, with TRBD1 as a possible D gene (6 bases). This chain's CDR3 is CASSLHRQVTEAFF. DNA of the CDR3: TGCGCCAGCAGCTTGCATAGACAGGTCACTGAAGCTTTCTTT.